This TCR beta chain was profiled in a study of PD-L1 blockade in urothelial cancer. Whole-study findings and limits: Pretreatment TCR clonality in blood, when below the median, was predictive of better survival.

A word on this clone: Antigen specificity is unknown. The same CDR3 arises from other DNA sequences in this sample as well.

Some clones are missing from TCRdb's copy, which holds only in-frame ones; the method was immunoSEQ multiplex PCR. Of roughly 95,000 clones listed, around 87% were seen once; the top ten hold 2% to 2.5%. The time point here: pretreatment peripheral blood. The study enrolled patients with locally advanced or metastatic urothelial carcinoma. The CDR3 spans 12 residues. Trimming stripped 6 bases from V and 7 bases from J, with 16 bases between. Germline-derived CDR1 and CDR2 are SQVTM and ANQGSEA. The receptor was derived from a man between 60 and 75 years old with urothelial cancer. The chain has TRBV29-1 and TRBJ2-7, with D hard to call. Sequencing was performed on PBMCs, taken around atezolizumab (anti-PD-L1) treatment. The CDR3 here is CSVLGQAGEQYF. The CDR3 region has the DNA TGCAGCGTCCTTGGGCAGGCCGGTGAGCAGTACTTC.